This T cell receptor (beta chain) was captured in a study of identical twins. This CDR3 comprises 15 residues. From germline, CDR1 is MDHEN and CDR2 SYDVKM. V shed 6 bases and J shed 6 bases, with 18 bases lying between them. Via MiXCR, TCRdb re-called the 5' RACE reads, giving one row per CDR3 protein. The sample has about 290,000 distinct CDR3 sequences; just under 9.5% are singletons. A further study also used this sample, focusing on yellow fever vaccine responses in identical twins.

The clonotype was recovered from a woman between 18 and 29 years old in good health. V is TRBV28 and J is TRBJ1-5, with D possibly matching TRBD1 (5 bases). The sequenced material came from CD8+ T cells sorted from blood. The CDR3, as DNA: TGTGCCAGCAGCTTCCGGGACTCCGGGCCTCAGCCCCAGCATTTT. Translating it yields CASSFRDSGPQPQHF.